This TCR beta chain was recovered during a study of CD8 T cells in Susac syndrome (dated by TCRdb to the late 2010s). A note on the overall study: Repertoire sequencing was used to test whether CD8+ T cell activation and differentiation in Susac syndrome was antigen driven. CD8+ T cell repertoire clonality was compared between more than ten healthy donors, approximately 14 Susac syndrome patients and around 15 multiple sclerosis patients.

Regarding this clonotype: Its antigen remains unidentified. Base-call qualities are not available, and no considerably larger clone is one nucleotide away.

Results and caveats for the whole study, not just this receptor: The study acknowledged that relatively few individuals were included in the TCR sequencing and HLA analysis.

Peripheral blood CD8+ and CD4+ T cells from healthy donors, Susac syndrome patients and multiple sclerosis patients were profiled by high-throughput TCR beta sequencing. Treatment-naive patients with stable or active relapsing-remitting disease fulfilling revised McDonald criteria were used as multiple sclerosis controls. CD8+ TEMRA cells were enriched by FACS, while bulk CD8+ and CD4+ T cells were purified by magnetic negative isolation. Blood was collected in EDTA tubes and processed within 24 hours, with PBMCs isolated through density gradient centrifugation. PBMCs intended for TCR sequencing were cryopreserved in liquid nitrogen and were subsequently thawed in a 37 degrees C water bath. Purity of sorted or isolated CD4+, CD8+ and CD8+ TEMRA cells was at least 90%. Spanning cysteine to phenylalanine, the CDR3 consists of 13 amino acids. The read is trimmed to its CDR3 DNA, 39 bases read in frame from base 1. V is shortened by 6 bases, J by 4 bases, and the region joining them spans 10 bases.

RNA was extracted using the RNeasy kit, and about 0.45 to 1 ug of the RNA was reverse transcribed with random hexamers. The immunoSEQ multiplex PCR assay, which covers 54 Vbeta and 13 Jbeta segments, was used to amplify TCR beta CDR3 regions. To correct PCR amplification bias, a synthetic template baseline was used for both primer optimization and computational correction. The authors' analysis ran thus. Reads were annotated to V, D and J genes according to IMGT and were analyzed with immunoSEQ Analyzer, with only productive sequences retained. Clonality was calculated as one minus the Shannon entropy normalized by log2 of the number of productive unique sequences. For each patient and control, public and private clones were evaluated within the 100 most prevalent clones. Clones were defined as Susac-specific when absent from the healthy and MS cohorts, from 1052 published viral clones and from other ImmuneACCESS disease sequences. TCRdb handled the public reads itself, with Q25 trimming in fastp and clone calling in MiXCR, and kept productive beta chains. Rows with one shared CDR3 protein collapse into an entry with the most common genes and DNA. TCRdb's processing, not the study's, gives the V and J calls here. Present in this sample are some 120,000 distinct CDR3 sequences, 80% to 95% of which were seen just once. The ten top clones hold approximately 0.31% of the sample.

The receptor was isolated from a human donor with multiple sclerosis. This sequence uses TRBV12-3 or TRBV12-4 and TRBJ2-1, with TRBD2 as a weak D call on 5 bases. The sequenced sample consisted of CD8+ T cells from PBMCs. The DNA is TGTGCCAGCAGGGTAGCGCGATACAATGAGCAGTTCTTC. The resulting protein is CASRVARYNEQFF.